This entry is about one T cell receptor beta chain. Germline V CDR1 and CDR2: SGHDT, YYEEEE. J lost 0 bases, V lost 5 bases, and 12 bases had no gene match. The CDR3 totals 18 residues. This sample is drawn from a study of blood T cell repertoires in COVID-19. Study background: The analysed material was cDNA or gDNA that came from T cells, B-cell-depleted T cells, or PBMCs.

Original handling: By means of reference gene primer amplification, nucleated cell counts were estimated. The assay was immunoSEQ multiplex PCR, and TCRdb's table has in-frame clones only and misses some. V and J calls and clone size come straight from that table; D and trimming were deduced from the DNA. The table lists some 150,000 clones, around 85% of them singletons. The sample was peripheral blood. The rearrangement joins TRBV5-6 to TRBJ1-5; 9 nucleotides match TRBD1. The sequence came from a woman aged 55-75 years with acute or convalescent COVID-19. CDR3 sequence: CASRGPTGGIYSNQPQHF. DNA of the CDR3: TGTGCCAGCAGGGGGCCGACAGGGGGAATCTATAGCAATCAGCCCCAGCATTTT. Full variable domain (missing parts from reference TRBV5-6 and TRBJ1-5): DAGVTQSPTHLIKTRGQQVTLRCSPKSGHDTVSWYQQALGQGPQFIFQYYEEEERQRGNFPDRFSGHQFPNYSSELNVNALLLGDSALYLCASRGPTGGIYSNQPQHFGDGTRLSIL.